Listed below are T cell receptor beta chains from one sample, sequenced in a study of T cell responses to AZD1222 COVID-19 vaccine. Sequenced by immunoSEQ multiplex PCR; TCRdb stores in-frame clones only, minus some. The data hold 150,000 to 250,000 clones, with approximately 90% observed a single time. The starting material was peripheral blood, obtained 28 days after the second AZD1222 dose. These receptors all come from an adult who received the AZD1222 COVID-19 vaccine. Both conserved end residues are part of each CDR3. Fields, in order: J gene, clone size, D gene, V gene, CDR3 DNA, CDR3 protein. A D gene is named only where the DNA matches it firmly. Clone size is stated in some rows and not others, as once, few, many or a class when expanded.

TRBJ2-7	-	TRBD2	TRBV2	TGTGCCAGCAGTTTTAGCGGGAGAAGCTACGAGCAGTACTTC	CASSFSGRSYEQYF
TRBJ1-1	-	-	TRBV3-1/TRBV3-2	TGTGCCAGCAGCCCCGGGGGGGAGAGGACGATTCACCCCTTT	CASSPGGERTIHPF
TRBJ2-1	-	-	TRBV5-1	TGCGCCAGCAGCTACGGAACCTACAATGAGCAGTTCTTC	CASSYGTYNEQFF
TRBJ1-4	-	-	TRBV28	TGTGCCAGCAGTTTAACCCCGGGGCAGGGCGAGCGTGAAAAACTGTTTTTT	CASSLTPGQGEREKLFF
TRBJ2-3	once	-	TRBV5-4	TGTGCCAGCAGAAAGGGACCCTTCACAGATACGCAGTATTTT	CASRKGPFTDTQYF
TRBJ2-5	-	-	TRBV10-1	TGCGCCAGCAGTGGGGAGCGCAATGGGGAACCGGGGACCCAGTACTTC	CASSGERNGEPGTQYF
TRBJ2-7	-	-	TRBV27	TGTGCCAGCAGTTCCACCTACGAGCAGTACTTC	CASSSTYEQYF
TRBJ2-2	once	-	TRBV3-1/TRBV3-2	TGTGCCAGCAGCCAAGGGTTTTCCCGGACTGGGGCCAACACCGGGGAGCTGTTTTTT	CASSQGFSRTGANTGELFF
TRBJ2-7	-	-	TRBV2	TGTGCCAGCAAAGGGGGGCCTGCCTACGAGCAGTACTTC	CASKGGPAYEQYF
TRBJ1-1	-	-	TRBV2	TGTGCCAGCAGTGAAGCGCATCGGTCGACGGCCACTGAAGCTTTCTTT	CASSEAHRSTATEAFF
TRBJ2-7	-	TRBD2	TRBV4-2	TGTGCCAGCAGCCAAGAAGTGAGCGGGAGGTTGCAGTACTTC	CASSQEVSGRLQYF
TRBJ2-2	-	-	TRBV27	TGTGCCAGCTCCACTATGGATTTCCGGGACACCCAGGGCCCCAACACCGGGGAGCTGTTTTTT	CASSTMDFRDTQGPNTGELFF
TRBJ2-7	-	-	TRBV10-1	TGCGCCAGCAGTGTAGGCCTGACATTGGAGCAGTACTTC	CASSVGLTLEQYF
TRBJ1-1	-	-	TRBV18	TGTGCCAGCTCCTCCGGGACAACCATGAACACTGAAGCTTTCTTT	CASSSGTTMNTEAFF
TRBJ2-2	-	-	TRBV7-7	TGTGCTAGCAGCGTGACCGGGCCCGCTGGGGAGCTGTTTTTT	CASSVTGPAGELFF
TRBJ1-6	-	-	TRBV9	TGTGCCAGCAGCCCAAACCCGAGCTCCTATAATTCACCCCTCCACTTT	CASSPNPSSYNSPLHF
TRBJ1-1	-	-	TRBV28	TGTGCCAGCAGTAGCCAGGGGAGGGACACTGAAGCTTTCTTT	CASSSQGRDTEAFF
TRBJ1-2	-	-	TRBV5-6	TGTGCCAGCAGCTTTGGCTCCTATGGCTACACCTTC	CASSFGSYGYTF
TRBJ2-1	-	-	TRBV30	TGTGCCTGGAGAGACCGGAACGAAGGGGCGACCTACAATGAGCAGTTCTTC	CAWRDRNEGATYNEQFF
TRBJ1-6	few	-	TRBV7-8	TGTGCCAGCAGCTTACGAAGTCTTAGGTCACCCCTCCACTTT	CASSLRSLRSPLHF
TRBJ2-5	-	-	TRBV5-4	TGTGCCAGCAGCTTTTCGGGGGGCGAATTGGAGACCCAGTACTTC	CASSFSGGELETQYF
TRBJ2-1	-	TRBD1	TRBV24-1	TGTGCCACCAGCCAGCCGGGACAGGGTGATAAGCAGTTCTTC	CATSQPGQGDKQFF
TRBJ1-3	-	TRBD1	TRBV28	TGTGCCAGCAGTAACTCTGGACAGGGGACCGCCGGAAACACCATATATTTT	CASSNSGQGTAGNTIYF